The sequence of this T cell receptor beta chain was determined in a study of a mutant IDH1 vaccine in newly diagnosed glioma. This clone has only a few counts. Its antigen is undetermined. Time point noted: baseline, week 1 (first vaccination visit). Stated treatment: pre-vaccination baseline after standard-of-care therapy. The CDR3 spans 14 residues. From germline, CDR1 is SEHNR and CDR2 FQNEAQ (reference sequence). Trimming took off 2 bases at V and 0 bases at J, with 7 bases between the two ends. Method: immunoSEQ multiplex PCR; TCRdb's copy keeps in-frame clones and lacks some. The sample has 45,000 to 65,000 clones; about 82% are singletons. Notes on the study in general: Changes in top peripheral clonotypes did not appear linked to pseudoprogression.

Source: PBMCs, taken from a glioma patient treated with radiotherapy, temozolomide or both. The TCR comes from a young man with glioma. This chain links TRBV7-9 with TRBJ1-1, with D uncertain. The CDR3 region is CASSLSRLNTEAFF. In DNA form, the CDR3 reads TGTGCCAGCAGCTTATCACGGTTGAACACTGAAGCTTTCTTT.